The entry that follows covers one T cell receptor (beta chain) sequence. The table lists this clonotype with many counts. Its antigen is unknown. One base away there is no much larger clone; base qualities are not given. This sample was taken from a study of T-cell reconstitution after alpha-beta-depleted transplantation in children listed by TCRdb under 2016. As for the study more broadly: Using TCR repertoire profiling, the study quantitatively followed how T-cell immune reconstitution unfolded in children after TCRalphabeta/CD19-depleted allogeneic hematopoietic cell transplantation.

Reading the label with the study, this specimen's treatment or condition is: allogeneic hematopoietic cell transplantation with graft depleted of TCRalphabeta T cells and CD19 B cells. The transplant recipients were children given TCRalphabeta/CD19-depleted allogeneic hematopoietic cell grafts. Library preparation was by PCR. Sequencing was performed on an Illumina HiSeq 2500. TCR libraries were prepared with molecular barcoding, using unique molecular identifiers to normalize TCRbeta repertoire quantification. TCRdb handled the public reads itself, with Q25 trimming in fastp and clone calling in MiXCR, and kept productive beta chains. Identical CDR3 proteins give one entry, which carries the most common genes and DNA. Here the sample has over 450,000 distinct CDR3 sequences; about 10% occur a single time. Clones ranked in the top ten supply just over 2% of the sample. Study-level results and caveats: In some patients, high TCRbeta diversity at day 60 was attributed to recipient T cells and intrathymic progenitors that had survived conditioning. Over subsequent months, a decline in hyperexpanded clone frequencies was noted, and after one year, T-cell counts and TCRbeta diversity were mostly ascribed to newly produced T cells. About two months after transplant, the apparently early recovery of alphabetaT-cell counts reportedly depended on just several hundred clones that had expanded rapidly and came from non-depleted graft cells.

Spanning cysteine to phenylalanine, the CDR3 consists of 16 amino acids. Only the CDR3 portion is preserved as DNA: 48 bases, with reading frame beginning at the first base. The junction shows trimming of 3 bases on V and 0 bases on J, plus 12 bases between the germline ends. CDR1 and CDR2, per the germline V gene (reference sequence), are MNHEY and SMNVEV. This sample comprised PBMCs, obtained before TCRalphabeta/CD19-depleted stem cell transplant. The chain uses TRBV27 and TRBJ2-1; the best D guess is TRBD1, with 6 bases matching. The TCR originated in a child aged 2-15 years with inherited bone marrow failure, due to receive a stem cell transplant. CDR3 loop: CASSFDRRASYNEQFF. The base sequence is TGTGCCAGCAGTTTTGACAGGCGGGCCTCCTACAATGAGCAGTTCTTC.